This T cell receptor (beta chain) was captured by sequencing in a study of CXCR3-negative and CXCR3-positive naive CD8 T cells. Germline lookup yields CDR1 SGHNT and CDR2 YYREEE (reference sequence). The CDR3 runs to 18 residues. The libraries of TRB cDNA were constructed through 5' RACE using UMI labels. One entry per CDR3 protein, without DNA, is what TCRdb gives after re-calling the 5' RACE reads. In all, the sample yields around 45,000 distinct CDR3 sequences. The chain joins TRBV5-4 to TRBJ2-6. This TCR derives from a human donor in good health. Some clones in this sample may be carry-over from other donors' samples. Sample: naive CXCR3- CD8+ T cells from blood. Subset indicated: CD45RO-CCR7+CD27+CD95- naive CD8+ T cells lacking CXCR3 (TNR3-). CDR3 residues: CASSLGDLSSSGANVLTF.